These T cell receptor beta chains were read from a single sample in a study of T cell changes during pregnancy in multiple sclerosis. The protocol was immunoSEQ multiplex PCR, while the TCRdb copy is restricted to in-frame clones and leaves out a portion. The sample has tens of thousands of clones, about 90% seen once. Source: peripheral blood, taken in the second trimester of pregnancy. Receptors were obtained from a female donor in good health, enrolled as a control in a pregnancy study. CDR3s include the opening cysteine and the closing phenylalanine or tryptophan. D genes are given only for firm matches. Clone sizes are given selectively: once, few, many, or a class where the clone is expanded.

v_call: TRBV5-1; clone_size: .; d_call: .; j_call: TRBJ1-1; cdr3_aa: CASKLGNTEAFF; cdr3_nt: TGCGCCAGCAAGCTAGGGAACACTGAAGCTTTCTTT
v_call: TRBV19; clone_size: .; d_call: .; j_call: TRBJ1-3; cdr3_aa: CASTPGSGNTIYF; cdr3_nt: TGTGCCAGTACCCCAGGCTCTGGAAACACCATATATTTT
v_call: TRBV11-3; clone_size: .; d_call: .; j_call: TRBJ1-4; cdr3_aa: CASRLGQNEKLFF; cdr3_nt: TGTGCCAGCAGGCTCGGACAGAATGAAAAACTGTTTTTT
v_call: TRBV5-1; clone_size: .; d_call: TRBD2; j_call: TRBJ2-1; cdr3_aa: CASSIELAGTYNEQFF; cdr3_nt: TGCGCCAGCAGCATTGAACTAGCGGGTACCTACAATGAGCAGTTCTTC
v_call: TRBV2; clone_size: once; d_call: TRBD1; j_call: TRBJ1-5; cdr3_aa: CASRDRGDSNQPQHF; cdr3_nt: TGTGCCAGCAGGGACAGGGGAGATAGCAATCAGCCCCAGCATTTT
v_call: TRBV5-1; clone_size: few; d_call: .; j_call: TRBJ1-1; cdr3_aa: CASSSDMGGNTEAFF; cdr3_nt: TGCGCCAGCAGCTCGGACATGGGAGGGAACACTGAAGCTTTCTTT
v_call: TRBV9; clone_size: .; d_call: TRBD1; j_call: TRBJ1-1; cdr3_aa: CASSAEGTGEAFF; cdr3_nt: TGTGCCAGCAGCGCCGAAGGGACAGGTGAAGCTTTCTTT
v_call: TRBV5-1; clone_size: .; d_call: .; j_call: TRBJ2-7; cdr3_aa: CASSREGDSSYEQYF; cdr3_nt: TGCGCCAGCAGCCGGGAGGGGGACAGCTCCTACGAGCAGTACTTC
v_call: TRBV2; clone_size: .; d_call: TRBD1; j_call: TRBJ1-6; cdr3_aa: CASSGQGVTVNSPLHF; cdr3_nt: TGTGCCAGCAGTGGACAGGGTGTAACGGTTAATTCACCCCTCCACTTT
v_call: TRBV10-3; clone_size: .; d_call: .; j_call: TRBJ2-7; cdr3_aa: CAISDSYEQYF; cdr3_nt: TGTGCCATCAGCGACAGCTACGAGCAGTACTTC
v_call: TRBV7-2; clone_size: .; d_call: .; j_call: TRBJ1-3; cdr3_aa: CASSLDTSGNTIYF; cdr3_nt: TGTGCCAGCAGCTTAGACACCTCTGGAAACACCATATATTTT
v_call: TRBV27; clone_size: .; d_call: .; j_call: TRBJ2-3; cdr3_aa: CASKRIMIADTQYF; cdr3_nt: TGTGCCAGCAAGCGGATAATGATAGCAGATACGCAGTATTTT
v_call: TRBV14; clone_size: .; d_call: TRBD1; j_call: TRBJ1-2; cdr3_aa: CASSRTGNGYTF; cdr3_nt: TGTGCCAGCAGCCGGACAGGGAACGGCTACACCTTC
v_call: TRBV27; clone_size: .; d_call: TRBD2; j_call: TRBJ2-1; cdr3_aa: CASSSGGAYNEQFF; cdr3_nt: TGTGCCAGCAGTAGCGGGGGGGCTTACAATGAGCAGTTCTTC
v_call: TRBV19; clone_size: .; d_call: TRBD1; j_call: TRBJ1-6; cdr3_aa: CASRSDRGDSPLHF; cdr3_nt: TGTGCCAGTAGGTCGGACAGGGGGGACTCACCCCTCCACTTT
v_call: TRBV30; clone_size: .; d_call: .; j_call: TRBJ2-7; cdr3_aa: CAWSVSGIAYEQYF; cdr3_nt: TGTGCCTGGAGTGTATCAGGCATCGCGTACGAGCAGTACTTC
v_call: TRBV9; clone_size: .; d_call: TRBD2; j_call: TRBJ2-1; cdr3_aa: CASGTSGGRGEQFF; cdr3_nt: TGTGCCAGCGGGACTAGCGGGGGCCGGGGTGAGCAGTTCTTC
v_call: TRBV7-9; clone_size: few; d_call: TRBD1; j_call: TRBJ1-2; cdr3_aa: CASSPGQGGGYTF; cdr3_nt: TGTGCCAGCAGCCCAGGACAGGGAGGTGGCTACACCTTC
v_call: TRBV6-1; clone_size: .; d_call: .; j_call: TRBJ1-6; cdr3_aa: CASSEAGGKSPLHF; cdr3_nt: TGTGCCAGCAGTGAAGCCGGGGGTAAGTCACCCCTCCACTTT
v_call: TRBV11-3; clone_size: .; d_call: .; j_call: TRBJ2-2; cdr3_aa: CASSLDPLQGWATGELFF; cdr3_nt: TGTGCCAGCAGCTTAGATCCGTTACAGGGTTGGGCGACCGGGGAGCTGTTTTTT
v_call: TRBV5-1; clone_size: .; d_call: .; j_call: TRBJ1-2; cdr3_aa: CASSLGPNYGYTF; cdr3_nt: TGCGCCAGCAGCTTGGGGCCGAACTATGGCTACACCTTC
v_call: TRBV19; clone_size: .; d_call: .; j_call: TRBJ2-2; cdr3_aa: CASSIGVGSTGELFF; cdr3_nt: TGTGCCAGTAGTATCGGCGTTGGGAGTACCGGGGAGCTGTTTTTT
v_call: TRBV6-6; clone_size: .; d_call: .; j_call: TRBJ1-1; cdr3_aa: CASRVNTEAFF; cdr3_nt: TGTGCCAGCCGAGTAAACACTGAAGCTTTCTTT
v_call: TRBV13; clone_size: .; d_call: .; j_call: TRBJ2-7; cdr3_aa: CASSLGRDRNEQYF; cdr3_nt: TGTGCCAGCAGCTTAGGCAGGGATCGGAACGAGCAGTACTTC
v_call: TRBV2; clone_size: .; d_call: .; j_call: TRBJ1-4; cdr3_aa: CASSVGGLNEKLFF; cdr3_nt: TGTGCCAGCAGTGTGGGAGGCCTTAATGAAAAACTGTTTTTT
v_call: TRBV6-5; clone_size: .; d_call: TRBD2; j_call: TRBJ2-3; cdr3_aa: CASTGGGRTDTQYF; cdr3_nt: TGTGCCAGCACGGGAGGCGGGAGAACAGATACGCAGTATTTT
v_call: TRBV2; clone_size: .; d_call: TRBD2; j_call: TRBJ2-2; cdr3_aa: CASRPRGLAGGWNTGELFF; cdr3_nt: TGTGCCAGCAGACCTAGGGGGCTAGCGGGAGGCTGGAACACCGGGGAGCTGTTTTTT
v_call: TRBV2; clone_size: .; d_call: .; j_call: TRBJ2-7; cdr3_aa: CASSDLRLSSYEQYF; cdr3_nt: TGTGCCAGCAGTGACCTTAGACTAAGCTCCTACGAGCAGTACTTC
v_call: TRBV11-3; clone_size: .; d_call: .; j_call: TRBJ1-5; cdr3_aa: CASSGGDGPQHF; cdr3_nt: TGTGCCAGCAGCGGGGGCGACGGGCCCCAGCATTTT
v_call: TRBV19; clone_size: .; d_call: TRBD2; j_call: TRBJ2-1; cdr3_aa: CASSRQPGLAQSSYNEQFF; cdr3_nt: TGTGCCAGTAGTAGACAACCGGGACTAGCTCAAAGCTCCTACAATGAGCAGTTCTTC
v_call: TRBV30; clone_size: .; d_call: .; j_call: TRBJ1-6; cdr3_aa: CAWSIDSRNSPLHF; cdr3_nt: TGTGCCTGGAGTATCGACAGCAGGAATTCACCCCTCCACTTT
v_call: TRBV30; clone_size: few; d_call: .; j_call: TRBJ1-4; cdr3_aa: CAWGEGFMELFF; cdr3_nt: TGTGCCTGGGGCGAGGGCTTCATGGAACTGTTTTTT
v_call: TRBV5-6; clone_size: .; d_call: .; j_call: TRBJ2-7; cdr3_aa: CASSLVVRGPYEQYF; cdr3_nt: TGTGCCAGCAGCTTGGTAGTCAGGGGTCCCTACGAGCAGTACTTC
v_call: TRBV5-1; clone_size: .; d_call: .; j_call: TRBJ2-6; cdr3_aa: CASSLDTPGANVLTF; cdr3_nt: TGCGCCAGCAGCTTGGACACCCCTGGGGCCAACGTCCTGACTTTC
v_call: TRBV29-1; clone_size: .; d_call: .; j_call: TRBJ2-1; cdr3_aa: CSVQQENEQFF; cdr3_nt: TGCAGCGTCCAACAGGAGAATGAGCAGTTCTTC
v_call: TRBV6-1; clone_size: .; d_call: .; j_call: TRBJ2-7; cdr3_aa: CASSVEQSYEQYF; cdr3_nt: TGTGCCAGCAGTGTGGAACAGAGCTACGAGCAGTACTTC
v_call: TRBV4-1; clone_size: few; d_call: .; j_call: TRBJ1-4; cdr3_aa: CASSQDPGVWEKLFF; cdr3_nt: TGCGCCAGCAGCCAAGATCCAGGGGTATGGGAAAAACTGTTTTTT
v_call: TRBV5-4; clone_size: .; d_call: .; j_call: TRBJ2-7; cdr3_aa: CASSLSQDSYEQYF; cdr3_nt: TGTGCCAGCAGCTTGTCACAGGATTCCTACGAGCAGTACTTC
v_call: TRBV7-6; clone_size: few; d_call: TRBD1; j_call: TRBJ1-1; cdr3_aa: CASSLTGKWTEAFF; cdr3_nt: TGTGCCAGCAGCTTGACAGGGAAGTGGACTGAAGCTTTCTTT